A single sample is the source of the 30 T cell receptor beta chains below, sequenced in a study of shared clonotypes between healthy human individuals. Using immunoSEQ multiplex PCR, the repertoire was profiled, and TCRdb retains in-frame clones only, with some absent. This table holds millions of clones, approximately 94% found once. The sequenced sample consisted of naive CD4+ T cells sorted from blood. The sample's subset: CD45RA+ positively selected. Receptor source: a man aged 18 to 29 in good health.

The J gene is TRBJ2-1, the V gene TRBV10-2; D is undetermined. The CDR3 consists of 11 residues. Germline V lookup: CDR1 WSHSY, CDR2 SAAADI. The V end lost 5 bases, the J end lost 10 bases, and 9 bases lay between the germline ends. The DNA of the CDR3 is TGCGCCAGCAGTAGGATTGAGGAGCAGTTCTTC. Its translation: CASSRIEEQFF.

V and J are TRBV28 and TRBJ1-3, with 7 bases that match TRBD1. V was clipped by 4 bases and J by 0 bases; unmatched bases: 6. The CDR3 contains 16 residues. The germline gives CDR1 MDHEN, CDR2 SYDVKM. CDR3 DNA sequence: TGTGCCAGCAGTTGGGGATGGGACAGCTCTGGAAACACCATATATTTT. It codes for CASSWGWDSSGNTIYF. Full variable domain (rest looked up from reference TRBV28 and TRBJ1-3): DVKVTQSSRYLVKRTGEKVFLECVQDMDHENMFWYRQDPGLGLRLIYFSYDVKMKEKGDIPEGYSVSREKKERFSLILESASTNQTSMYLCASSWGWDSSGNTIYFGEGSWLTVV.

This clone was seen just once. The CDR3 here is CASRPYGVTNQPQHF. In DNA, the CDR3 is TGTGCCAGCAGACCCTACGGGGTAACCAATCAGCCCCAGCATTTT. The chain links TRBV28 to TRBJ1-5; D remains ambiguous. V gave up 6 bases and J gave up 3 bases, with 15 bases separating them. The V gene's germline CDR1 is MDHEN and CDR2 SYDVKM. This CDR3 contains 15 residues.

This chain connects TRBV18 to TRBJ1-6; D gene unclear. The germline CDR1 and CDR2 sequences are KGHSH and LQKENI. The CDR3 has 16 amino acids. The V end was cut by 3 bases, the J end by 0 bases, with 9 bases between. CDR3: CASSPNVGSYNSPLHF. CDR3 nucleotides: TGTGCCAGCTCACCCAACGTTGGCTCCTATAATTCACCCCTCCACTTT.

For this clone: The same CDR3 also results from other DNA sequences found in this sample. The V call is TRBV19, the J call TRBJ1-5; TRBD1 matches 7 bases. This CDR3 region has 14 residues. Trimming at V came to 6 bases and at J to 4 bases, leaving 6 bases not matched to a gene. Germline-derived CDR1 and CDR2 are LNHDA and SQIVND (reference sequence). CDR3 DNA sequence: TGTGCCAGTAGAGGAGGGGGCGGTAATCAGCCCCAGCATTTT. Residues: CASRGGGGNQPQHF.

The V and J genes are TRBV7-6 and TRBJ1-5, with 9 bases that match TRBD1. The junction had 6 bases not matched to a gene; V was cut back by 5 bases and J by 4 bases. The CDR3 runs 15 residues. Germline V gene sequence: CDR1 SGHVS, CDR2 FNYEAQ. CDR3 sequence reads: CASSAAGTGNQPQHF. CDR3 DNA: TGTGCCAGCAGCGCCGCCGGGACAGGGAATCAGCCCCAGCATTTT.

The gene calls are TRBV6-6 and TRBJ1-2, with 7 positions matching TRBD1. Germline CDR1 MNHNY, CDR2 SVGAGI (reference sequence). The V and J ends lost 0 bases and 7 bases, in that order; junction bases with no gene match: 5. The CDR3 runs to 14 residues. CDR3: CASSYSLGGGGYTF. CDR3 DNA sequence: TGTGCCAGCAGTTACTCGTTAGGGGGCGGTGGCTACACCTTC.

V usage is TRBV7-8 and J usage is TRBJ2-7; possible D gene TRBD1, 5 bases. The CDR3 has 13 amino acids. V shed 4 bases and J shed 5 bases, with 12 bases lying between them. Per germline, CDR1 SGHVS and CDR2 FQNEAQ. CDR3 nucleotides: TGTGCCAGCAGCTCGGAAGGGGTTCACGAGCAGTACTTC. Amino acids: CASSSEGVHEQYF.

The chain employs TRBV29-1 and TRBJ1-1; 9 positions match TRBD1. CDR1 is SQVTM and CDR2 is ANQGSEA in the germline V gene. V trimming: 4 bases; J trimming: 4 bases; junction bases outside the gene matches: 1. This CDR3 is built from 12 residues. CDR3 protein: CSVVQGATEAFF. For the CDR3, the DNA is TGCAGCGTTGTACAGGGGGCCACTGAAGCTTTCTTT.

The chain joins TRBV6-5 to TRBJ2-1, with 7 bases that match TRBD2. V trimming: 5 bases; J trimming: 4 bases; junction bases outside the gene matches: 8. Germline V gives CDR1 MNHEY, CDR2 SVGAGI. The CDR3 covers 15 residues. This chain's CDR3 is CASSRESGDYNEQFF. The CDR3 region has the DNA TGTGCCAGCAGTAGGGAAAGCGGGGATTACAATGAGCAGTTCTTC.

The table lists this clone with a few counts. The junction shows a germline mismatch at one end, possibly a read error. V gene TRBV29-1 combines with J gene TRBJ1-1, with a possible D match to TRBD1 (5 bases). Per the germline V gene, CDR1 is SQVTM and CDR2 is ANQGSEA. This CDR3 is 14 amino acids long. CDR3 protein: CSVEGTLLGAEAFF. CDR3 in DNA: TGCAGCGTGGAAGGGACTCTCCTGGGCGCTGAAGCTTTCTTT.

This rearrangement joins TRBV28 to TRBJ1-4, with unresolved D. The V end lost 6 bases, the J end lost 2 bases, and 10 bases lay between the germline ends. This CDR3 has 14 amino acids. CDR1 MDHEN and CDR2 SYDVKM come from the germline V gene. The DNA of the CDR3 is TGTGCCAGCAGGCGACAATATACTAATGAAAAACTGTTTTTT. This codes for CASRRQYTNEKLFF. Together with reference TRBV28 and TRBJ1-4, the CDR3 gives the full variable domain: DVKVTQSSRYLVKRTGEKVFLECVQDMDHENMFWYRQDPGLGLRLIYFSYDVKMKEKGDIPEGYSVSREKKERFSLILESASTNQTSMYLCASRRQYTNEKLFFGSGTQLSVL.

This clone was seen a few times. CDR3: CASISQGLAGVKVVEQYF. The CDR3 DNA reads TGCGCCAGCATTTCGCAAGGTCTAGCGGGAGTAAAGGTCGTCGAGCAGTACTTC. This rearrangement joins TRBV10-1 to TRBJ2-7; 10 bases map to TRBD2. In germline, CDR1 is WNHNN, CDR2 SYGVQD (reference sequence). The CDR3 extends over 18 amino acids. The trim removed 7 bases at V and 6 bases at J, leaving 21 bases unmatched.

This chain joins TRBV6-6 and TRBJ1-5; TRBD1 aligns across 7 bases. This CDR3 contains 13 residues. With V trimmed by 7 bases and J by 7 bases, 7 bases remained unmatched. CDR1 is MNHNY, CDR2 SVGAGI, per germline (reference sequence). The CDR3 sequence is CASIPGGGQPQHF. The CDR3 DNA reads as TGTGCCAGCATCCCAGGGGGTGGACAGCCCCAGCATTTT.

The chain links TRBV28 to TRBJ2-7; 8 bases map to TRBD2. Germline V gene data show CDR1 as MDHEN and CDR2 as SYDVKM. This CDR3 spans 14 amino acids. Losses at the gene ends were 11 bases for V and 4 bases for J; bases not matched to a gene: 13. For the CDR3, the DNA is TGTGCCTGCCAAGCGGGGGAGTTTAATTACGAGCAGTACTTC. Translation gives CACQAGEFNYEQYF.

This sequence joins TRBV19 and TRBJ1-1; weak D call: TRBD1 (6 bases). Germline V CDR1 and CDR2: LNHDA, SQIVND (reference sequence). V lost 7 bases and J lost 3, with 15 bases in between. The CDR3 runs to 14 residues. The CDR3 spells CASTVDRTYTEAFF. The CDR3 bases are TGTGCCAGTACCGTAGACAGGACTTACACTGAAGCTTTCTTT.

The V call is TRBV21-1, the J call TRBJ1-5. TRBV21-1 is a documented pseudogene. The length of the CDR3 is 17 residues. In DNA form, the CDR3 reads TGTGCCAGCAGCCCACGGGGGGGCAGGATCTTGGGTCAGCCCCAGCATTTT. It specifies CASSPRGGRILGQPQHF.

This chain uses TRBV10-1 with TRBJ2-5, with TRBD1 matching over 7 bases. V lost 8 bases and J lost 5; bases outside the gene matches: 11. The CDR3 consists of 14 residues. Germline loops: CDR1 WNHNN, CDR2 SYGVQD (reference sequence). DNA of the CDR3: TGCGCCAGCGGACCAGGGGGAAAAGGGGAGACCCAGTACTTC. Amino acid sequence: CASGPGGKGETQYF.

This clone is a singleton in its sample. The rearrangement uses TRBV29-1 and TRBJ2-3; no clear D. V lost 3 bases, J lost 0 bases, and 4 bases lay in between. Germline V gene sequence: CDR1 SQVTM, CDR2 ANQGSEA. This CDR3 region has 12 residues. CDR3 sequence reads: CSVDHSTDTQYF. The CDR3 DNA follows: TGCAGCGTTGATCACAGCACAGATACGCAGTATTTT.

The chain carries TRBV6-1 and TRBJ2-7, with 11 bases fitting TRBD1. From germline, CDR1 is MNHNS and CDR2 SASEGT. There are 14 residues in the CDR3. After removal of 3 bases from V and 12 bases from J, the junction contained 10 bases not matched to a gene. The CDR3 bases are TGTGCCAGCAGTGAGGACAGGGGGCCTCTTCTTCCGTACTTC. Translated: CASSEDRGPLLPYF.

V and J are TRBV4-3 and TRBJ2-5; 11 bases are a match to TRBD1. Germline V gives CDR1 LGHNA, CDR2 YSLEER. This CDR3 spans 16 amino acids. The V gene end was trimmed by 0 bases and the J gene end by 14 bases; junction bases not matched to a gene: 14. The CDR3 spells CASSQDLGQGGLPQYF. For the CDR3, the DNA is TGCGCCAGCAGCCAAGATTTGGGACAGGGGGGATTGCCGCAATACTTC.

Only a few counts were recorded for this clone. Other DNA sequences in this sample translate to the same CDR3. The genes are TRBV9 and TRBJ1-1; no reliable D call. V dropped 0 bases and J dropped 6 bases, with 9 bases sitting between them. This CDR3 has 13 residues. Germline V gene data show CDR1 as SGDLS and CDR2 as YYNGEE. In DNA form, the CDR3 reads TGTGCCAGCAGCGTAGTAGGCGGTTCTGAAGCTTTCTTT. Translated: CASSVVGGSEAFF.

The chain carries TRBV21-1 and TRBJ2-2; TRBD1, the D gene given by the table, was not confirmed from the DNA. TRBV21-1 is described as a pseudogene. CDR3 length: 15 residues. The CDR3 reads CASPVGVRLTGELFF. CDR3 DNA: TGTGCCAGCCCGGTAGGGGTTCGTCTAACCGGGGAGCTGTTTTTT.

This clone was recorded only once. The CDR3 DNA sequence: TGTGCCAGCAGCCCTGGGACTAGCGGGGCTAATGAGCAGTTCTTC. It encodes CASSPGTSGANEQFF. The rearrangement links TRBV5-4 to TRBJ2-1; TRBD2 matches 13 bases. Germline V gene data show CDR1 as SGHNT and CDR2 as YYREEE (reference sequence). This CDR3 is built from 15 residues. Trimming at V came to 4 bases and at J to 7 bases, leaving 5 bases not matched to a gene.

This rearrangement joins TRBV30 to TRBJ2-3; 7 positions match TRBD1. The ends lost 3 bases at V and 3 bases at J; junction bases unmatched: 9. Germline CDR1 GTSNPN, CDR2 SVGIG (reference sequence). The CDR3 is made up of 15 amino acids. The CDR3 coding sequence is TGTGCCTGGAGGTATACAGGGGCTGGAACAGATACGCAGTATTTT. Translated: CAWRYTGAGTDTQYF.

A note on this clone: The identical CDR3 is also encoded by other nucleotide sequences in the sample. The rearrangement joins TRBV19 to TRBJ1-5, with D hard to call. Germline V gene lookup returns CDR1 LNHDA and CDR2 SQIVND (reference sequence). The germline V and J ends were trimmed by 1 base and 4 bases, with 8 bases remaining between them. The length of the CDR3 is 14 residues. In DNA form, the CDR3 reads TGTGCCAGTAGTATAGTGGCAGGTAATCAGCCCCAGCATTTT. Protein sequence: CASSIVAGNQPQHF.

The chain uses TRBV11-2 and TRBJ2-5, with 8 positions matching TRBD2. Per the germline V gene, CDR1 is SGHAT and CDR2 is FQNNGV. Unmatched junction bases numbered 10, after V lost 3 bases and J lost 4 bases. The length of the CDR3 is 16 residues. In DNA form, the CDR3 reads TGTGCCAGCAGCTTTTGGGGACTAGTAGCCGGAGAGACCCAGTACTTC. It yields the protein CASSFWGLVAGETQYF.

The chain recombines TRBV7-6 with TRBJ2-7; 7 nucleotides agree with TRBD1. This CDR3 is 15 amino acids long. In germline, CDR1 is SGHVS, CDR2 FNYEAQ. V was clipped by 3 bases and J by 3 bases; unmatched bases: 8. The CDR3 is CASSFGRGGVYEQYF. The CDR3 DNA is TGTGCCAGCAGCTTCGGCCGAGGGGGCGTCTACGAGCAGTACTTC.

The rearrangement links TRBV27 to TRBJ1-2; D gene ambiguous. Germline CDR1 reads MNHEY; CDR2 reads SMNVEV (reference sequence). V was trimmed by 0 bases and J by 6 bases, leaving 11 bases between them. The CDR3 length is 14 residues. The CDR3 sequence is CASSLSRVYNGYTF. In DNA, the CDR3 is TGTGCCAGCAGTTTATCAAGGGTTTATAATGGCTACACCTTC.

The chain employs TRBV19 and TRBJ2-1; TRBD2 aligns across 10 bases. The CDR3 is 17 residues long. Trimming removed 2 bases from V and 4 bases from J; junction bases left unmatched: 8. The germline V gene has CDR1 LNHDA and CDR2 SQIVND (reference sequence). The CDR3 DNA follows: TGTGCCAGTAGTATATATAGCGGGAGGCTCCTATACAATGAGCAGTTCTTC. It codes for CASSIYSGRLLYNEQFF. Full variable domain (missing parts from reference TRBV19 and TRBJ2-1): DGGITQSPKYLFRKEGQNVTLSCEQNLNHDAMYWYRQDPGQGLRLIYYSQIVNDFQKGDIAEGYSVSREKKESFPLTVTSAQKNPTAFYLCASSIYSGRLLYNEQFFGPGTRLTVL.